This TCR beta chain emerged from a study of blood T cell repertoires in COVID-19. The germline V and J ends were trimmed by 3 bases and 8 bases, with 27 bases remaining between them. There are 18 residues in the CDR3. Germline V CDR1 and CDR2: SGHDT, YYEEEE. Methods used by the authors: Researchers report that nucleated cell counts were estimated from reference gene primer amplification. Data came from immunoSEQ multiplex PCR; TCRdb stores just in-frame clones and leaves some out. D and trimming were read from the DNA, whereas the V and J calls and clone size are those reported in that table. Seen here are around 180,000 clones, 60% to 80% observed once, and the top ten hold 17%.

The sequence derives from a man in his sixties with active or convalescent COVID-19. The sequenced material came from peripheral blood. J is TRBJ2-1 and V is TRBV5-6; possible D gene TRBD2, 7 bases. The CDR3, as DNA: TGTGCCAGCAGCTGGGGGGGCCGCCCTAGGAAGGTTACAGATGAGCAGTTCTTC. It encodes CASSWGGRPRKVTDEQFF.